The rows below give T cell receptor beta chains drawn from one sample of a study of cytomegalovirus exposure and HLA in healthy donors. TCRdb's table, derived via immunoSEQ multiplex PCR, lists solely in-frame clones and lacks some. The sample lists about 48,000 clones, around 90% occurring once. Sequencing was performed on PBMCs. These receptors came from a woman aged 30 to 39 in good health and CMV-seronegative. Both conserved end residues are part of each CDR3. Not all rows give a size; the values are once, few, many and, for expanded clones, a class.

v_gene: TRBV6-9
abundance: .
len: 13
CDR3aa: CASRQGLQYGYTF

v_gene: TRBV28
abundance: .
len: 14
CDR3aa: CASSFSIANYGYTF

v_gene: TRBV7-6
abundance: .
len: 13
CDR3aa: CASSLPGTDTQYF

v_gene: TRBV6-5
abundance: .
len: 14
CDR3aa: CASSYSTSGVGQYF

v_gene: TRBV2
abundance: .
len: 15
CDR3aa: CASSGSGKGTDTQYF

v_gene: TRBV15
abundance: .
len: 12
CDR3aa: CATSLTGAEAFF

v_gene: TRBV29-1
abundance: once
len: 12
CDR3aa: CSVSQGNTEAFF

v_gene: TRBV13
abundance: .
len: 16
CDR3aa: CASSLEPTGTYYEQYF

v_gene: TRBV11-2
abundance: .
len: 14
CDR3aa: CASSLGSLRYGYTF

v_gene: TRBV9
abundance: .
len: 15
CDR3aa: CASSVGDWVTDTQYF

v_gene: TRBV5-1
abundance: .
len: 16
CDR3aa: CASSLAGGADTGELFF

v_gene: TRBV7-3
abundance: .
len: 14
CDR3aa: CASSLGGTANEQFF

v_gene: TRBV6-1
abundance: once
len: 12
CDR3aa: CATNRVNTEAFF

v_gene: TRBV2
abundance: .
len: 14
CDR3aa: CASTFLAGAYGYTF

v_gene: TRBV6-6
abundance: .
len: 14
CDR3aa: CASIRTGADTEAFF

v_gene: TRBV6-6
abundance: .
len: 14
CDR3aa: CASSPRRDTGELFF

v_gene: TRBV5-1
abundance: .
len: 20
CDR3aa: CASSAPPGLAGGGAKNIQYF

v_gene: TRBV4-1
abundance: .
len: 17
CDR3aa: CASSLELLPGQTDGYTF

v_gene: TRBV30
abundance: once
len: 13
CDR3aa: CAWSGLLGNEQFF

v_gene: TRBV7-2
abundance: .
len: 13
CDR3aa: CASSFGTGEDYTF

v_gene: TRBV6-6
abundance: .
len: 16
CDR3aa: CASSVALAASYNEQFF

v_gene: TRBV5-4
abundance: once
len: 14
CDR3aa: CASLSSGRLNEQFF

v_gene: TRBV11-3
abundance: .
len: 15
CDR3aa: CASSLDGTSAYEQYF

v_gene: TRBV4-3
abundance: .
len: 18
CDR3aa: CASSQDIATSGYTGELFF

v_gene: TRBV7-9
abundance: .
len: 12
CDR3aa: CASSLGGTYAFF

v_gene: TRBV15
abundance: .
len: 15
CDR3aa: CATSSAPRPGDEQYF

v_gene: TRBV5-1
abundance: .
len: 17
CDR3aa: CASSLAWVGLADNEQFF

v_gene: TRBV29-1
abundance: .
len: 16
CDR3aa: CSVEASSGPGSYEQYF

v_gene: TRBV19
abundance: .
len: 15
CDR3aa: CASSTQEQYLHGYTF

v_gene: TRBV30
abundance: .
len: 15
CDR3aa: CAWSVRQAATREAFF

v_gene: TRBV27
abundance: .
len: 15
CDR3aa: CATVGIRGRSTEAFF

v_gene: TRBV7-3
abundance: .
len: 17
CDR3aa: CASSPQPGQGTFNEQFF

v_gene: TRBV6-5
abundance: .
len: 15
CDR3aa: CASSYGGRASGELFF

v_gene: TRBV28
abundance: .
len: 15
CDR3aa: CASRDLGGVNQPQHF

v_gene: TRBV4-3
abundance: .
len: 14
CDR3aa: CASSQDRRLETQYF

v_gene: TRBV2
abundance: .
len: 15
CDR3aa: CASSEESTPHNEQFF

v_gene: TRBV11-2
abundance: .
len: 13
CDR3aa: CASSPPGTYEQYF

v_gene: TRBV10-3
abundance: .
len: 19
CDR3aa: CAISESKIGWWGSTDTQYF

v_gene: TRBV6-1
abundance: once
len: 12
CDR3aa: CATAGEHQPQHF

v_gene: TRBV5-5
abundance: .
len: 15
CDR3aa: CASSLGSGEYYEQYF

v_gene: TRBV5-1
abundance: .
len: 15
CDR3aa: CASSPDPGQTYEQYF

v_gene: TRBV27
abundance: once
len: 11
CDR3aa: CASIVEDTQYF

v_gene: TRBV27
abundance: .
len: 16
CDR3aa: CASSFRTGSFGNIQYF

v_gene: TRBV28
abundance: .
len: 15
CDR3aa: CASSREQGAAYEQYF

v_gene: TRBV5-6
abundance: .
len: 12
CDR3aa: CASSASSYEQYF

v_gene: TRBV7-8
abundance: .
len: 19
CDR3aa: CASSLPKTGGESSYNEQFF

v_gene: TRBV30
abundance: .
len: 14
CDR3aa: CALDRRTSGNTIYF

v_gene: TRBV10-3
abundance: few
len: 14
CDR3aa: CAIKASQGSYEQYF

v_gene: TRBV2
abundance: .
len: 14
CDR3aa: CASSADRGGNTIYF

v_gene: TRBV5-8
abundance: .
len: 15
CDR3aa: CASSFRRQQRETQYF

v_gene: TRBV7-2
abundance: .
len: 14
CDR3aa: CASSFNSGANVLTF

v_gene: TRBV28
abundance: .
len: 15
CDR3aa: CASSFSGATNEKLFF

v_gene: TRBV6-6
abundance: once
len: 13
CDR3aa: CASSYPPGSEQYF

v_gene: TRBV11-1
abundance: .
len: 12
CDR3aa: CASSSGIYEQYF

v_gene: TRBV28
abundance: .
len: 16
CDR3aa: CASSLRLAGFYNEQFF

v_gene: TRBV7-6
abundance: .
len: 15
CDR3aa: CASSSGTGRSYEQYF

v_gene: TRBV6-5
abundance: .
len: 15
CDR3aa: CASSYTGLARNEQFF

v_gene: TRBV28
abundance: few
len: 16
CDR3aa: CASSLRVASGRDEQFF

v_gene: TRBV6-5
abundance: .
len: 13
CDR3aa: CASGAGVFGGQYF